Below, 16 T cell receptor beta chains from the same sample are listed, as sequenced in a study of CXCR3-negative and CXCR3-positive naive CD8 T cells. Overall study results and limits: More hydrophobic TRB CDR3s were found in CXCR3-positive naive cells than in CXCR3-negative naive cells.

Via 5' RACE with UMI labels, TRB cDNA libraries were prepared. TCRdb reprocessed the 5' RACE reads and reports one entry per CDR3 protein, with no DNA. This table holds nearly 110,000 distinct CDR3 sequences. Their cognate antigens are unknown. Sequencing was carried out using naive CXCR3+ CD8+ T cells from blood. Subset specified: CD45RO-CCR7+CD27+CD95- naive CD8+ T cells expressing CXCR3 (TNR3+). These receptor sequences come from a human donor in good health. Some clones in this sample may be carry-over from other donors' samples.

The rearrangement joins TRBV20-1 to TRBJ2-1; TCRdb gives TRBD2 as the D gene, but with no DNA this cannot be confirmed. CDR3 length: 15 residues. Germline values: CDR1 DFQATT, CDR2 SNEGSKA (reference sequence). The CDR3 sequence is CSASDLTSGSNEQFF.

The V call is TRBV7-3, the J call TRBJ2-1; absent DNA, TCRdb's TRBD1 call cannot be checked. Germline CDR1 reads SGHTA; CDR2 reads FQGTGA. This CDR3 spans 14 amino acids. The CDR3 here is CASSLTGTADEQFF.

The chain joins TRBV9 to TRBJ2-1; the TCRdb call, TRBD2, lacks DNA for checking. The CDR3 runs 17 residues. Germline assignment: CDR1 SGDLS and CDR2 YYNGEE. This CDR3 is CASSEGGWGLATNEQFF.

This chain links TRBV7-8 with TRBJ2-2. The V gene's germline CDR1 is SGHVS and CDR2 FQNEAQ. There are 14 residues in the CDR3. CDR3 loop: CASSLIGVPGELFF.

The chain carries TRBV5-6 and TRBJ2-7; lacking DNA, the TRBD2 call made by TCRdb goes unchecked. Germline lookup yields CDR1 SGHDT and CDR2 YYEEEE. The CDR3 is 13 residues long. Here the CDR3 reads CASRSLAAYEQYF.

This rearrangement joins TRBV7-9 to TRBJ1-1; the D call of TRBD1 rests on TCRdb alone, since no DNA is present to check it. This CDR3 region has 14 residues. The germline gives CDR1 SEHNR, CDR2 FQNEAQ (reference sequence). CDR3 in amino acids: CASSSDRGVTEAFF.

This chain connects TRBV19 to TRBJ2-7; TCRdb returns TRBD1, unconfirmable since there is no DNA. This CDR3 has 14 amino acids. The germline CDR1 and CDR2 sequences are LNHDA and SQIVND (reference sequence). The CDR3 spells CASSISGTTYEQYF.

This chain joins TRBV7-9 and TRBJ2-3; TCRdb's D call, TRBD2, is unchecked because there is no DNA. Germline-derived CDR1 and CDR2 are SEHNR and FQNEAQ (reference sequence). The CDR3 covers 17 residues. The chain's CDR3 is CASSSTLAGDRTDTQYF.

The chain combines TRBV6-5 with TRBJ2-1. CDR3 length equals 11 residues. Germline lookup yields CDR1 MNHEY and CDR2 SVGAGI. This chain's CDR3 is CASSYPGEQFF.

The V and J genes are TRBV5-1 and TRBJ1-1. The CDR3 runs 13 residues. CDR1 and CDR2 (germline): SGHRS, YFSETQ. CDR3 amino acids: CASSLGMNTEAFF.

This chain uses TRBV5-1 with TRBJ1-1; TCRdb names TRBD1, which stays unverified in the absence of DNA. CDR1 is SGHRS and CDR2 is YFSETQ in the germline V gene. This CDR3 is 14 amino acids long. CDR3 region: CASSLTGANTEAFF.

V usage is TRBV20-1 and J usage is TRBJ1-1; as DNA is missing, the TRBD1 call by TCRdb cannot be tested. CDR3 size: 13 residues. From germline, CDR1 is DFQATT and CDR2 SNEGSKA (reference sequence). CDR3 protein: CSARGVTGGFCFF.

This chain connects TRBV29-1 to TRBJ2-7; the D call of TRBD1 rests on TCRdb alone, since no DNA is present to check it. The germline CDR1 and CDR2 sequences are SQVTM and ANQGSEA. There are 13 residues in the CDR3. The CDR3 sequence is CSVAPGEGNEQYF.

The CDR3: CASSGTGRTEAFF. This sequence joins TRBV5-4 and TRBJ1-1; TCRdb indicates TRBD1, and absent DNA this call remains unverified. This CDR3 spans 13 amino acids. Germline V gene data show CDR1 as SGHNT and CDR2 as YYREEE (reference sequence).

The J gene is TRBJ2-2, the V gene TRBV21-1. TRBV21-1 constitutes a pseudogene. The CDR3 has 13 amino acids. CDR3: CASSKARRLELFF.

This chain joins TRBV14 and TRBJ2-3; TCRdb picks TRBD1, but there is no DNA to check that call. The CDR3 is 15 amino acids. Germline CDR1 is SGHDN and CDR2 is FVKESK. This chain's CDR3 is CASSQDVGPTDTQYF. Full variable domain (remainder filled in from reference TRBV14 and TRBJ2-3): EAGVTQFPSHSVIEKGQTVTLRCDPISGHDNLYWYRRVMGKEIKFLLHFVKESKQDESGMPNNRFLAERTGGTYSTLKVQPAELEDSGVYFCASSQDVGPTDTQYFGPGTRLTVL.